This T cell receptor beta chain was recorded in a study of CD8 T cells in Susac syndrome. CDR1 and CDR2 from the germline V gene are SEHNR and FQNEAQ (reference sequence). The CDR3 is 14 residues long. V was trimmed by 3 bases and J by 4 bases, leaving 13 bases between them. The RNA, about 0.5 to 1 ug, was put through reverse transcription using random hexamers. TCRdb redid the calling of the immunoSEQ multiplex PCR reads with MiXCR, one entry per CDR3 protein. The sample includes a few hundred thousand distinct CDR3 sequences, roughly 85% of them seen just once. The TCR comes from a human donor with multiple sclerosis. The chain has TRBV7-9 and TRBJ2-7; a weak D match, TRBD2 (5 bases). The sample consisted of CD8+ T cells from PBMCs. The CDR3 loop is CASSFFGGEYEQYF. For the CDR3, the DNA is TGTGCCAGCAGCTTTTTCGGAGGAGAGTACGAGCAGTACTTC.